The rows below give T cell receptor beta chains drawn from one sample of a study of PD-L1 blockade in urothelial cancer. Sequencing was performed with immunoSEQ multiplex PCR; in TCRdb, only in-frame clones are kept and a portion is missing. This sample has about 130,000 clones, with about 88% found just once. Source: PBMCs, taken around atezolizumab (anti-PD-L1) treatment. The receptors originated from a man aged 50 to 59 with urothelial cancer. Each CDR3 is given with its conserved first and last residue. Each record gives: CDR3 DNA, CDR3 protein, clone size, J gene, V gene, D gene. The D gene is left open where the match is weak. The listing skips clone size in some rows; elsewhere it reads once, few, many or a size class.

CDR3nt: TGTGCCATCACCGGGGGGGACCAAGAGACCCAGTACTTC
CDR3aa: CAITGGDQETQYF
abundance: NA
j_gene: TRBJ2-5
v_gene: TRBV10-3
d_gene: TRBD2

CDR3nt: TGTGCCAGCAGCTTGCTGGGCTCGAACACTGAAGCTTTCTTT
CDR3aa: CASSLLGSNTEAFF
abundance: NA
j_gene: TRBJ1-1
v_gene: TRBV5-6
d_gene: NA

CDR3nt: TGCGCCAGCAGCCGTACCGGGACTAGCAGGTATGAGCAGTTCTTC
CDR3aa: CASSRTGTSRYEQFF
abundance: NA
j_gene: TRBJ2-1
v_gene: TRBV5-1
d_gene: TRBD2

CDR3nt: TGTGCCAGCAGCTTGTTTGACAGGGGCTACGAGCAGTACTTC
CDR3aa: CASSLFDRGYEQYF
abundance: NA
j_gene: TRBJ2-7
v_gene: TRBV5-5
d_gene: TRBD1

CDR3nt: TGTGCCAGCACTTACAAGGGACAGGCGAACCCATCACCCCTCCACTTT
CDR3aa: CASTYKGQANPSPLHF
abundance: NA
j_gene: TRBJ1-6
v_gene: TRBV6-6
d_gene: TRBD1

CDR3nt: TGTGCCAGCAGTCCCACCGGGACTAGCGGGAGGGTGAAGTACTTC
CDR3aa: CASSPTGTSGRVKYF
abundance: NA
j_gene: TRBJ2-7
v_gene: TRBV28
d_gene: TRBD2

CDR3nt: TGTGCCACCAGCAGAGATCAGGGACAGGGAGGGGATACGCAGTATTTT
CDR3aa: CATSRDQGQGGDTQYF
abundance: NA
j_gene: TRBJ2-3
v_gene: TRBV15
d_gene: TRBD1

CDR3nt: TGTGCCAGCAGTTTGGCGACAGTGATAGCCAAAAACATTCAGTACTTC
CDR3aa: CASSLATVIAKNIQYF
abundance: once
j_gene: TRBJ2-4
v_gene: TRBV28
d_gene: NA

CDR3nt: TGTGCCAGCAGCTTGCTTGGGACTAGCGGGAGTTGGAATGAGCAGTTCTTC
CDR3aa: CASSLLGTSGSWNEQFF
abundance: NA
j_gene: TRBJ2-1
v_gene: TRBV7-8
d_gene: TRBD2

CDR3nt: TGTGCCAGCAGGCCCCAGGGCGGAGATCAGCCCCAGCATTTT
CDR3aa: CASRPQGGDQPQHF
abundance: once
j_gene: TRBJ1-5
v_gene: TRBV28
d_gene: NA

CDR3nt: TGTGCCAGCAGCAAAACTCCGGGGACAGGGATTCTCGAGCAGTACTTC
CDR3aa: CASSKTPGTGILEQYF
abundance: NA
j_gene: TRBJ2-7
v_gene: TRBV7-9
d_gene: TRBD1

CDR3nt: TGTGCCAGCAGGGGGGGACTCAGCACAGATACGCAGTATTTT
CDR3aa: CASRGGLSTDTQYF
abundance: NA
j_gene: TRBJ2-3
v_gene: TRBV2
d_gene: NA

CDR3nt: TGTGCCTGGAGTGTAAAATCAGATGATACGCAGTATTTT
CDR3aa: CAWSVKSDDTQYF
abundance: NA
j_gene: TRBJ2-3
v_gene: TRBV30
d_gene: NA

CDR3nt: TGTGCCAGCAGTCCCCAGAACACCGGGGAGCTGTTTTTT
CDR3aa: CASSPQNTGELFF
abundance: NA
j_gene: TRBJ2-2
v_gene: TRBV2
d_gene: NA

CDR3nt: TGCGCCAGCAGCTTGGGTGTGGGGGGGAATGAGCAGTTCTTC
CDR3aa: CASSLGVGGNEQFF
abundance: NA
j_gene: TRBJ2-1
v_gene: TRBV5-1
d_gene: TRBD2

CDR3nt: TGTGCCACCCCCCCCGGGATGGAGGCCAATGAGCAGTTCTTC
CDR3aa: CATPPGMEANEQFF
abundance: NA
j_gene: TRBJ2-1
v_gene: TRBV5-3
d_gene: NA

CDR3nt: TGTGCCAGCAGTTTAGTGGGCGGGAGATCCCCCTACGAGCAGTACTTC
CDR3aa: CASSLVGGRSPYEQYF
abundance: NA
j_gene: TRBJ2-7
v_gene: TRBV28
d_gene: TRBD2

CDR3nt: TGTGCCAGCAGGGACAGACTTGGCATTTTCTTT
CDR3aa: CASRDRLGIFF
abundance: NA
j_gene: TRBJ1-1
v_gene: TRBV28
d_gene: NA

CDR3nt: TGTGCCAGCAGCCACCATAGCGGGAGTGGAGGAGAGACCCAGTACTTC
CDR3aa: CASSHHSGSGGETQYF
abundance: NA
j_gene: TRBJ2-5
v_gene: TRBV4-2
d_gene: TRBD2

CDR3nt: TGTGCCAGCCTGTCTACTAGCGGAGTTACCTACGAGCAGTACTTC
CDR3aa: CASLSTSGVTYEQYF
abundance: once
j_gene: TRBJ2-7
v_gene: TRBV2
d_gene: TRBD2

CDR3nt: TGTGCCAGTAGTATTACCGGGACTACCAACACCGGGGAGCTGTTTTTT
CDR3aa: CASSITGTTNTGELFF
abundance: once
j_gene: TRBJ2-2
v_gene: TRBV19
d_gene: TRBD2

CDR3nt: TGTGCCAGCAGCTTGGCGCCTAGCGGGACCGGGGAGCTGTTTTTT
CDR3aa: CASSLAPSGTGELFF
abundance: NA
j_gene: TRBJ2-2
v_gene: TRBV5-4
d_gene: TRBD2

CDR3nt: TGTGCCAGCAGCCAAGAAAGGGGTAGTAATTCACCCCTCCACTTT
CDR3aa: CASSQERGSNSPLHF
abundance: few
j_gene: TRBJ1-6
v_gene: TRBV4-2
d_gene: NA

CDR3nt: TGTGCCACCAGCAGAGAAGGGGGACGGGCCAATTCACCCCTCCACTTT
CDR3aa: CATSREGGRANSPLHF
abundance: NA
j_gene: TRBJ1-6
v_gene: TRBV15
d_gene: NA

CDR3nt: TGTGCCAGTAGTAGCCGGGTTGGAGCTGGAAACACCATATATTTT
CDR3aa: CASSSRVGAGNTIYF
abundance: few
j_gene: TRBJ1-3
v_gene: TRBV19
d_gene: NA

CDR3nt: TGTGCCAGCAGCCGGGACAGCCTATCCTACGAGCAGTACTTC
CDR3aa: CASSRDSLSYEQYF
abundance: NA
j_gene: TRBJ2-7
v_gene: TRBV6-6
d_gene: TRBD1

CDR3nt: TGTGCCAGCAGCTTGGGGACCGGGGACACTGAAGCTTTCTTT
CDR3aa: CASSLGTGDTEAFF
abundance: NA
j_gene: TRBJ1-1
v_gene: TRBV5-4
d_gene: NA

CDR3nt: TGCGCCAGCAGCTTGGAGGGACAGGGGGCTAGGGGCTACACCTTC
CDR3aa: CASSLEGQGARGYTF
abundance: NA
j_gene: TRBJ1-2
v_gene: TRBV5-1
d_gene: TRBD1

CDR3nt: TGTGCCAGCTCACGGACAGGGACGAACACTGAAGCTTTCTTT
CDR3aa: CASSRTGTNTEAFF
abundance: NA
j_gene: TRBJ1-1
v_gene: TRBV18
d_gene: TRBD1

CDR3nt: TGTGCCAGCAGACCGGGACTAGCGAGGCGAGAGACCCAGTACTTC
CDR3aa: CASRPGLARRETQYF
abundance: NA
j_gene: TRBJ2-5
v_gene: TRBV6-6
d_gene: TRBD2

CDR3nt: TGTGCCAGCAGAATACCACAGGGTGGCACCGGGGAGCTGTTTTTT
CDR3aa: CASRIPQGGTGELFF
abundance: once
j_gene: TRBJ2-2
v_gene: TRBV6-6
d_gene: NA

CDR3nt: TGTGCCTGGAGTGTAGGGCAGGTCTTTGGACTAGCCCTCCCCGCAGATACGCAGTATTTT
CDR3aa: CAWSVGQVFGLALPADTQYF
abundance: NA
j_gene: TRBJ2-3
v_gene: TRBV30
d_gene: TRBD2

CDR3nt: TGTGCCTGGAGTGACCGGGTTCTGAGCTCCTACGAGCAGTACTTC
CDR3aa: CAWSDRVLSSYEQYF
abundance: NA
j_gene: TRBJ2-7
v_gene: TRBV30
d_gene: NA

CDR3nt: TGTGCCAGCAGCGGTAGTGGGGGGGTGGGCGCCCATGAGCAGTTCTTC
CDR3aa: CASSGSGGVGAHEQFF
abundance: NA
j_gene: TRBJ2-1
v_gene: TRBV9
d_gene: TRBD2

CDR3nt: TGTGCCAGCAGCGAAAGGGACAGGGAACTCAACGAGCAGTACTTC
CDR3aa: CASSERDRELNEQYF
abundance: NA
j_gene: TRBJ2-7
v_gene: TRBV4-2
d_gene: TRBD1

CDR3nt: TGTGCCAGCACCCAACTGAAGGACAGGCGATCCGGGGAGCTGTTTTTT
CDR3aa: CASTQLKDRRSGELFF
abundance: NA
j_gene: TRBJ2-2
v_gene: TRBV28
d_gene: TRBD1

CDR3nt: TGCGCCAGCAGCCCGGGGACTAGCGGGCCCGGGGAGCTGTTTTTT
CDR3aa: CASSPGTSGPGELFF
abundance: NA
j_gene: TRBJ2-2
v_gene: TRBV5-1
d_gene: TRBD2

CDR3nt: TGTGCCAGCAGTGAAGCGAGGAATCAGCCCCAGCATTTT
CDR3aa: CASSEARNQPQHF
abundance: NA
j_gene: TRBJ1-5
v_gene: TRBV6-1
d_gene: NA

CDR3nt: TGTGCCAGCAGCTCGGCTAGGACAGGGGGCTCTGGAAACACCATATATTTT
CDR3aa: CASSSARTGGSGNTIYF
abundance: NA
j_gene: TRBJ1-3
v_gene: TRBV7-9
d_gene: TRBD1

CDR3nt: TGTGCCAGCAGCTTAGTGCTCGGGGCGGGGGACACTGAAGCTTTCTTT
CDR3aa: CASSLVLGAGDTEAFF
abundance: NA
j_gene: TRBJ1-1
v_gene: TRBV7-2
d_gene: NA

CDR3nt: TGTGCCAGCAGTGCCCGGGACAGGGGAAGCAATCAGCCCCAGCATTTT
CDR3aa: CASSARDRGSNQPQHF
abundance: NA
j_gene: TRBJ1-5
v_gene: TRBV6-1
d_gene: TRBD1

CDR3nt: TGTGCCAGCAGTTCGTTTATGGGGCCCCCGAACACCGGGGAGCTGTTTTTT
CDR3aa: CASSSFMGPPNTGELFF
abundance: NA
j_gene: TRBJ2-2
v_gene: TRBV28
d_gene: NA

CDR3nt: TGTGCCAGCAAAGCCCCCAATCAGCCCCAGCATTTT
CDR3aa: CASKAPNQPQHF
abundance: NA
j_gene: TRBJ1-5
v_gene: TRBV6-1
d_gene: NA

CDR3nt: TGTGCCAGCAGTTACCGGGACAAGAAATACACCTTC
CDR3aa: CASSYRDKKYTF
abundance: NA
j_gene: TRBJ1-2
v_gene: TRBV28
d_gene: NA

CDR3nt: TGCGCCAGCAGCTTGGGCGGGAGTCTCCCCGAGCAGTACTTC
CDR3aa: CASSLGGSLPEQYF
abundance: NA
j_gene: TRBJ2-7
v_gene: TRBV5-1
d_gene: TRBD2

CDR3nt: TGCGCCAGCCTTCCGGGACTAGCCCCGAGCTCCTACAATGAGCAGTTCTTC
CDR3aa: CASLPGLAPSSYNEQFF
abundance: many
j_gene: TRBJ2-1
v_gene: TRBV4-1
d_gene: TRBD2

CDR3nt: TGCGCCAGCAGCTTGACCTCGGGACAGCATAATTCACCCCTCCACTTT
CDR3aa: CASSLTSGQHNSPLHF
abundance: few
j_gene: TRBJ1-6
v_gene: TRBV5-1
d_gene: TRBD1

CDR3nt: TGTGCCAGTAGTATCACACAGCGGCAGCCCCAGCATTTT
CDR3aa: CASSITQRQPQHF
abundance: NA
j_gene: TRBJ1-5
v_gene: TRBV19
d_gene: NA

CDR3nt: TGTGCCACCCTACCGGGACAGGGGGTTGAGGAGCAGTACTTC
CDR3aa: CATLPGQGVEEQYF
abundance: NA
j_gene: TRBJ2-7
v_gene: TRBV2
d_gene: TRBD1

CDR3nt: TGTGCCAGCAGCTTAGGTGGGGGACAGGGACGCACCGGGGAGCTGTTTTTT
CDR3aa: CASSLGGGQGRTGELFF
abundance: once
j_gene: TRBJ2-2
v_gene: TRBV7-8
d_gene: TRBD1

CDR3nt: TGTGCCAGTAGTCGCGACAGGGGTGACATTCAGTACTTC
CDR3aa: CASSRDRGDIQYF
abundance: NA
j_gene: TRBJ2-4
v_gene: TRBV19
d_gene: TRBD1

CDR3nt: TGCGCCAGCAGTCCCCGGGACAGGGGATGGAACACTGAAGCTTTCTTT
CDR3aa: CASSPRDRGWNTEAFF
abundance: NA
j_gene: TRBJ1-1
v_gene: TRBV10-2
d_gene: TRBD1

CDR3nt: TGTGCCAGCAGCCGAGGGGGAAACACCATATATTTT
CDR3aa: CASSRGGNTIYF
abundance: NA
j_gene: TRBJ1-3
v_gene: TRBV7-9
d_gene: NA

CDR3nt: TGTGCCAGCAGTTTACGAGTCCTTACCTACGAGCAGTACTTC
CDR3aa: CASSLRVLTYEQYF
abundance: NA
j_gene: TRBJ2-7
v_gene: TRBV28
d_gene: NA

CDR3nt: TGCGCCAGCAGCGAGACAGGGCGGAGTGGCTACACCTTC
CDR3aa: CASSETGRSGYTF
abundance: NA
j_gene: TRBJ1-2
v_gene: TRBV5-1
d_gene: TRBD1

CDR3nt: TGTGCCAGTAGTATCAGGGGCCAAGAGACCCAGTACTTC
CDR3aa: CASSIRGQETQYF
abundance: NA
j_gene: TRBJ2-5
v_gene: TRBV19
d_gene: NA

CDR3nt: TGTGCCAGCAGCCGGAGTGGGAGGGCTAGGGGTGAGACCCAGTACTTC
CDR3aa: CASSRSGRARGETQYF
abundance: NA
j_gene: TRBJ2-5
v_gene: TRBV7-9
d_gene: TRBD2

CDR3nt: TGTGCCAGCAGCGTAGTTTTGGGGGCGCGTGTTGAAGCTTTCTTT
CDR3aa: CASSVVLGARVEAFF
abundance: NA
j_gene: TRBJ1-1
v_gene: TRBV9
d_gene: NA

CDR3nt: TGTGCCAGCAGTCCAGACAAGGGACAATACAATGAGCAGTTCTTC
CDR3aa: CASSPDKGQYNEQFF
abundance: NA
j_gene: TRBJ2-1
v_gene: TRBV6-1
d_gene: NA